Below, 5 T cell receptor beta chains from the same sample are listed, as sequenced in a study of blood T cell repertoires in COVID-19. Using immunoSEQ multiplex PCR, the repertoire was profiled, and TCRdb retains in-frame clones only, with some absent. The sample has around 320,000 clones, roughly 88% seen once. The sample comprised peripheral blood. The source of these receptors is a woman aged 25 to 39 who had recovered from COVID-19.

A single count supports this clone. In nucleotides, the CDR3 is TGTGCCAGCAGCGTAGGTTTGGCGGAACAAGAGACCCAGTACTTC. Amino acids: CASSVGLAEQETQYF. The V call is TRBV9, the J call TRBJ2-5; D not certain. V dropped 0 bases and J dropped 2 bases, with 11 bases sitting between them. Germline V gene lookup returns CDR1 SGDLS and CDR2 YYNGEE. The CDR3 covers 15 residues.

The J gene is TRBJ1-2, the V gene TRBV28; D might be TRBD1 (6 bases). V lost 5 bases, J lost 4 bases, and 26 bases lay in between. Germline V CDR1 and CDR2: MDHEN, SYDVKM. This CDR3 contains 18 residues. CDR3 amino acids: CASSPHTGLQGHSYGYTF. The CDR3 bases are TGTGCCAGCAGTCCGCATACAGGGCTACAAGGGCATAGCTATGGCTACACCTTC.

This chain uses TRBV30 with TRBJ1-3, with TRBD1 identical over 9 bases. The germline gives CDR1 GTSNPN, CDR2 SVGIG (reference sequence). CDR3 size: 16 residues. Germline trimming cut 4 bases from V and 3 bases from J; bases unmatched to any gene: 10. This CDR3 is CAWTGQGATGGNTIYF. In DNA form, the CDR3 reads TGTGCCTGGACGGGACAGGGTGCTACTGGTGGAAACACCATATATTTT.

The genes are TRBV19 and TRBJ2-3; TRBD1 aligns across 11 bases. After removal of 3 bases from V and 5 bases from J, the junction contained 13 bases not matched to a gene. CDR1 is LNHDA, CDR2 SQIVND, per germline (reference sequence). CDR3 length: 18 residues. The CDR3 spells CASSIIPRGQGAIDTQYF. CDR3 DNA sequence: TGTGCCAGTAGTATTATCCCCCGTGGACAGGGGGCTATAGATACGCAGTATTTT.

J is TRBJ2-5 and V is TRBV20-1; D is perhaps TRBD2 (6 bases). Germline-derived CDR1 and CDR2 are DFQATT and SNEGSKA (reference sequence). Deletions cut 3 bases from V and 2 bases from J, with 13 bases between. The CDR3 covers 14 residues. CDR3 in DNA: TGCAGTGCTAGTGGGGGACTGACTCAAGAGACCCAGTACTTC. Its protein is CSASGGLTQETQYF.